The clone carrying this T cell receptor beta chain appeared a few times. The antigen remains unidentified. This specimen belongs to a study of T cells after yellow fever vaccination. Regarding the study as a whole: Some clonotypes were seen in both the CD4 and the CD8 compartments. These made up a small share and likely arose from convergent recombination. Any FACS-sorted repertoire could hold abundant clonotypes that contaminate it from the bulk population. Peaking on day 5 versus 15, the secondary response was faster but weaker. The study re-detected most primary-vaccination clones after the booster (96% CD4, around 89% CD8).

TCRdb independently ran MiXCR on the 5' RACE reads; one entry per CDR3 protein. The sample yields 300,000 or so distinct CDR3 sequences, around 7% seen once. V was cut by 0 bases and J by 4 bases, with 9 bases left in between. Germline V lookup: CDR1 LGHNA, CDR2 YSLEER. CDR3 length: 14 residues. Source: PBMCs, taken about 41 days after the first yellow fever vaccination. This TCR was recovered from a young man who received the YFV17D yellow fever vaccine. The chain is built from TRBV4-3 and TRBJ1-2; D unclear. Here the CDR3 DNA reads TGCGCCAGCAGCCAAGAACAGACCATCTATGGCTACACCTTC. Its translation: CASSQEQTIYGYTF.